The next 7 T cell receptor beta chains were all read from a single sample in a study of shared clonotypes between healthy human individuals. Clones were sequenced by immunoSEQ multiplex PCR, and TCRdb holds only the in-frame ones, with some missing. The sample includes 2,500,000 or so clones, approximately 93% of them seen just once. The sequenced material came from naive CD4+ T cells from PBMCs. Subset in this sample: CD45RA+ positively selected. The receptor set was obtained from a man between 18 and 35 years old in good health. Some clones in this sample may be carry-over from other donors' samples.

The chain uses TRBV19 and TRBJ1-2; D may be TRBD1 (5 bases). The CDR3 is 13 amino acids. V lost 3 bases and J lost 5, with 10 bases in between. Germline V lookup: CDR1 LNHDA, CDR2 SQIVND (reference sequence). The CDR3 is CASSIRPGYGYTF. The DNA for the CDR3 is TGTGCCAGTAGTATCCGGCCAGGGTATGGCTACACCTTC. The full variable domain, in which reference TRBV19 and TRBJ1-2 provide the parts outside the CDR3, is DGGITQSPKYLFRKEGQNVTLSCEQNLNHDAMYWYRQDPGQGLRLIYYSQIVNDFQKGDIAEGYSVSREKKESFPLTVTSAQKNPTAFYLCASSIRPGYGYTFGSGTRLTVV.

V gene TRBV7-2 combines with J gene TRBJ1-2; unclear D gene. Germline-derived CDR1 and CDR2 are SGHTA and FQGNSA. The CDR3 consists of 17 residues. The V gene lost 2 bases and the J gene lost 5 bases, with 21 bases spanning the gap. CDR3 in DNA: TGTGCCAGCAGCTTAAGAGAAGGGTCCTGGGCGTCTTATGGCTACACCTTC. Residues: CASSLREGSWASYGYTF. Variable domain in full (rest from reference TRBV7-2 and TRBJ1-2): GAGVSQSPSNKVTEKGKDVELRCDPISGHTALYWYRQSLGQGLEFLIYFQGNSAPDKSGLPSDRFSAERTGGSVSTLTIQRTQQEDSAVYLCASSLREGSWASYGYTFGSGTRLTVV.

The rearrangement uses TRBV27 and TRBJ2-3; 7 bases fit TRBD1. Germline CDR1 MNHEY, CDR2 SMNVEV (reference sequence). This CDR3 has 13 residues. V dropped 10 bases and J dropped 5; count of bases not matched to a gene: 9. CDR3 coding DNA: TGTGCCACCCGCCGGGACAGAAAAGATACGCAGTATTTT. Translated, it gives CATRRDRKDTQYF.

The rearrangement joins TRBV4-1 to TRBJ2-3; TRBD2 matches 9 bases. With V trimmed by 6 bases and J by 2 bases, 9 bases remained unmatched. CDR3 length equals 16 residues. Germline values: CDR1 MGHRA, CDR2 YSYEKL. The CDR3 DNA reads as TGCGCCAGCAGAGACCCGGGACTAGCATACACAGATACGCAGTATTTT. Amino acid sequence: CASRDPGLAYTDTQYF.

This chain connects TRBV28 to TRBJ2-7, with D hard to call. This CDR3 comprises 13 residues. V lost 3 bases and J 2 bases, leaving 8 bases between the germline ends. Germline V gene data show CDR1 as MDHEN and CDR2 as SYDVKM. This chain's CDR3 is CASSFATTYEQYF. CDR3 DNA: TGTGCCAGCAGTTTCGCCACTACCTACGAGCAGTACTTC.

A single count supports this clone. V and J are TRBV11-3 and TRBJ1-5; D is perhaps TRBD1 (5 bases). This CDR3 region has 19 residues. The germline V and J ends were trimmed by 3 bases and 0 bases, with 21 bases remaining between them. CDR1 is SGHNT and CDR2 is YENEEA in the germline V gene. This CDR3 reads CASSFIRIRDLISNQPQHF. CDR3 in DNA: TGTGCCAGCAGCTTCATCCGAATCCGGGACCTTATTAGCAATCAGCCCCAGCATTTT.

The rearrangement joins TRBV19 to TRBJ2-1, with D perhaps being TRBD1 or TRBD2 (5 bases each). The CDR3 spans 18 residues. V was pared by 3 bases and J by 0 bases, with 18 bases between. CDR1 and CDR2 (germline): LNHDA, SQIVND (reference sequence). CDR3 loop: CASSIPSGRRSSYNEQFF. CDR3 in DNA: TGTGCCAGTAGTATCCCCTCAGGGCGGAGGAGCTCCTACAATGAGCAGTTCTTC.